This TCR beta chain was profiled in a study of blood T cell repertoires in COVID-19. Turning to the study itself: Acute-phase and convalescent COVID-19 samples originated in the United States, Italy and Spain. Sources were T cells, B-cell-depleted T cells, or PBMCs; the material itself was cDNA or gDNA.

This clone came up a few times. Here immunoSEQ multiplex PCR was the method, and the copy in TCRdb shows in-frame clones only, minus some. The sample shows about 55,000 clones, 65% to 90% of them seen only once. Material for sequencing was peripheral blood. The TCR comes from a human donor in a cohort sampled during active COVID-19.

In DNA, the CDR3 is TGTGCCAGCAGTCAGGGCCTCCCATCGCCCCAGCATTTT. Residues: CASSQGLPSPQHF. The chain employs TRBV6-2 or TRBV6-3 and TRBJ1-5; a weak D match, TRBD1 (5 bases). This CDR3 region has 13 residues. In germline, CDR1 is MNHEY, CDR2 SVGEGT. Trimming took 5 bases from V and 9 from J, leaving 14 bases between them.